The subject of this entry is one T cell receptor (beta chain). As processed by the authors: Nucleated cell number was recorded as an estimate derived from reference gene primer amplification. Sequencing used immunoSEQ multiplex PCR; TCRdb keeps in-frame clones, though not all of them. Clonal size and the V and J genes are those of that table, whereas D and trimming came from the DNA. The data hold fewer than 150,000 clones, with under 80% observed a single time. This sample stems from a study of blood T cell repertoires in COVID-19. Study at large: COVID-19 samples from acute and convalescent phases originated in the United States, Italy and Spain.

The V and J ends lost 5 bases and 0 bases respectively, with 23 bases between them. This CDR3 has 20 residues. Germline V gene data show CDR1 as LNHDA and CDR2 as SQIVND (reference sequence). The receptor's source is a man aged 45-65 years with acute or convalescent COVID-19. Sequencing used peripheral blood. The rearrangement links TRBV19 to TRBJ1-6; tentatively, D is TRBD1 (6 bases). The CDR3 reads CASSYYLDSFISSYNSPLHF. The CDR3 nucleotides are TGTGCCAGTAGTTATTATCTGGACAGCTTCATCAGCTCCTATAATTCACCCCTCCACTTT.